This TCR beta chain was captured in a study of cytomegalovirus exposure and HLA in healthy donors (TCRdb year 2017). Concerning the study at large: In an earlier analysis of some 610 of the donors, roughly 300 Gb of sequence data and about 110 million unique TCR beta sequences from 150 million to 200 million T cells were reported. Among about 400 genotyped donors of the cohort, an average of around 250,000 unique TCR beta nucleotide sequences was sequenced per donor, of which roughly 18% were non-productive. In the later analysis, no new phenotypic data were used to find candidate immune exposures; instead, reliance was placed on TCR beta sequences and their occurrence across donors. Alongside the repertoire data, information on donor age, sex, ethnicity and CMV serostatus was compiled. HLA typing covered class I and class II loci at four-digit resolution. The study profiled the T cell repertoires of fewer than 850 subjects by immunosequencing and related them to cytomegalovirus serostatus. The number of typed donors differed by locus: about 620-630 for A, B, C, DRB1 and DQB1; some 540 for DQA1; approximately 600 for DPA1; and about 450 for DPB1. An early release covering over 500 HLA-typed donors comprised roughly 300 gigabases of sequencing data and around 85 million unique TCR sequences. The genetic ancestry cluster associated with self-reported Caucasian donors included approximately 85% of the 350 to 500 genotyped donors. Roughly five DR-DQ haplotypes were treated as single units for association and clustering because of strong linkage in the cohort. Along with the roughly 670-subject first cohort, a separate validation cohort of around 110 different subjects was used. The aim of the study was to test whether cataloging public T cell receptors could identify signatures of past pathogen exposure. An earlier analysis of several hundred of the donors used high-throughput TCR beta sequencing to judge whether each TCR beta V gene segment behaved as functional or pseudogenic. All discovery cohort repertoires had been generated on a single sequencing platform. The study combined high-throughput TCR immunosequencing, statistical association of individual TCRs with disease status, and machine learning to predict cytomegalovirus infection status. A later genetic analysis used genome-wide SNP genotypes for about 60% of the 666 donors, treating that subset as a discovery cohort. In a later analysis, previously published TCR beta repertoires from 550 to 750 donors were re-analyzed and high-resolution HLA genotyping was added so that TCR occurrence patterns could be studied.

A remark on this clone: Its antigen is unknown. Base qualities are not recorded, but no much larger clone differs from it by a single base.

In total, 500 to 700 healthy bone marrow donors made up the cohort. Cohort members were all nominally healthy when sampled, although unrecorded immune exposures were likely present. The donor tested CMV seropositive, placing the donor among the roughly 300 seropositive members of the cohort. Each donor provided a peripheral blood sample, and peripheral blood mononuclear cells were used for TCR beta sequencing. Genomic DNA was extracted from the blood cell samples with the Qiagen DNeasy Blood Extraction Kit. Here is what the overall study found, with its caveats: In a later analysis, the rate of TCR association differed among HLA loci, with DRB1 alleles having the most associated TCRs and HLA-C alleles having the fewest. According to the authors, the approach could potentially be generalized to other disease states and immunological phenotypes. At a false discovery rate of 0.05, a later analysis linked about 16,000 TCR beta sequences to specific HLA alleles. Most TCR sequences were seen in very few donors, while some public TCRs were found in many individuals. Immune exposure information for the cohort was limited to CMV serostatus. Roughly uniform sequencing depth across donors was assumed in presence/absence analyses, although this assumption may not hold. Compared with equally common non-associated chains, HLA-associated TCR beta chains in a later analysis were more clonally expanded and had lower generation probabilities. An association between a missense DCLRE1C variant and V-gene and J-gene trimming of TCR beta chains was found in a later genetic analysis and replicated in an independent cohort. Assigning TCR associations to individual alleles was difficult when HLA alleles, especially DR and DQ, strongly co-occurred. A later genetic analysis reported fewer N-insertions in productive TCRs among donors in an Asian-associated ancestry cluster than the roughly 700-donor mean. Linkage disequilibrium might explain the correlated functional status among segregating V segments, but an unknown experimental factor could not be ruled out. A total of around 150 TCR beta chains were listed by the study as associated with cytomegalovirus. In vitro tests confirmed that a few of the cytomegalovirus-associated TCR beta chains recognize cytomegalovirus antigens. A cluster of highly shared sequence variants was judged likely to be a technical artifact of the sequencing pipeline. The 87-base-pair reads could not distinguish some IMGT-functional V segments, including TRBV6-2 and TRBV6-3, so those segments were excluded. An earlier analysis of approximately 530 of the donors showed that most TCR beta V segments appeared in productive rearrangements either about 90% or about 30% of the time, which broadly matched IMGT annotations. Because HLA typing was missing for some donors at each locus, association tests included only the typed subset. Around 16 rarely observed V segments, including chromosome 9 orphons, were excluded from the earlier analysis of about 500 of the donors because counts were too low. The classifier was reported to diagnose cytomegalovirus status with high specificity and sensitivity in both the original cohort and the validation cohort. This cohort had only TCR beta chains sequenced, and the lack of alpha or paired-chain data limited which features could be detected. Most CMV-associated TCR beta chains appeared to be HLA-restricted in a later analysis, and the HLA associations seemed to be driven largely by CMV exposure. A later analysis reported that several top co-occurrence clusters appeared linked to parvovirus B19, influenza, CMV and Epstein-Barr virus. A further reported finding was that TCR beta sequences accurately predicted the HLA-A and HLA-B alleles for most subjects in the first cohort.

Including cysteine and phenylalanine, the CDR3 has 15 amino acids. Left in the record is the CDR3 DNA by itself, 45 bases read in frame from the first base. From a lookup of the germline V gene, CDR1 and CDR2 are MDHEN and SYDVKM. Ends trimmed: V by 2 bases, J by 4 bases; bases unmatched to a gene: 5. Preparation of the library involved the immunoSEQ multiplex PCR assay. The multiplex PCR relied on a mix of 60 forward primers for TCR Vbeta segments and 13 reverse primers for TCR Jbeta segments. Amplification of the CDR3 region of rearranged TCR beta genes was performed with a multiplex PCR assay on genomic DNA. Amplified TCR beta libraries were sequenced as 87-base-pair reads on the Illumina HiSeq System. For the original study's pipeline: A later analysis tallied roughly 80 million unique TCR beta chains across the 660 or so repertoires, and approximately 11 million of those chains were shared by two or more donors. A nearest-neighbor algorithm error-corrected the raw reads and collapsed the reads into unique sequences, merging closely related sequences to remove PCR and sequencing errors. CDR3 sequences were aligned to IMGT reference sequences to assign V, D and J gene segments. For a sequence to be retained, a match of at least six nucleotides was required to both a V gene segment and a J gene segment. A rearrangement counted as productive if the CDR3 had no stop codons and remained in frame with V and J, and every other rearrangement counted as non-productive. CDR3 was defined by IMGT convention, running from the second conserved V-encoded cysteine to the conserved J-encoded phenylalanine. Sequences without an unambiguous match to a single V gene segment were excluded from the earlier analysis of over 500 of the donors. In an earlier analysis of several hundred of the donors, a V segment was called functional when productive rearrangements were above 56.7%, and segregating when the standard deviation between donors exceeded 5%. A statistical classification framework was developed to diagnose cytomegalovirus status using the catalog of TCR beta chain sequences. In a later analysis, TCR nucleotide sequences were compared against IMGT/GENE-DB human TR gene sequences so that V and J genes could be assigned. In a later analysis, CDR3 sequences and most-parsimonious VDJ recombination scenarios were assigned using the TCRdist pipeline. In a later analysis, each TCR beta chain was defined by its CDR3 amino acid sequence together with its V-gene family, and reads lacking a unique V-gene family were excluded. As a way to deal with suspected cross-contamination and a sequencing artifact, a later analysis dropped 450 to 600 nucleotide sequences that were highly shared and had low generation probability. For each public chain, a later analysis derived a clonal expansion index from normalized ranks of inferred template counts within each repertoire. In a later analysis, generation probabilities were computed using a VDJ recombination model fitted to out-of-frame rearrangements, and the results were checked against IGoR. In a later analysis, hypergeometric tests were used to score TCR-TCR, TCR-HLA and TCR-CMV co-occurrence, with a repertoire-size bias correction applied to TCR pairs. False discovery rates were estimated in a later analysis by permuting HLA or CMV assignments 20 times. A later analysis grouped co-occurring TCRs with DBSCAN, adding TCRdist sequence similarity when clustering within HLA-allele-positive subsets. Repertoires with fewer than 30,000 or more than 120,000 public chains, plus five repertoires with anomalous nucleotide sharing, were excluded from co-occurrence clustering. Held by TCRdb, this immuneACCESS table contains in-frame sequences only and omits some clones. Under half of the omission traces to an unresolved V gene where checked; the cause of the rest is unknown. The V and J calls and clone size come from that table; D and trimming were worked out from the DNA. The sample profile shows around 100,000 clones; approximately 70% of them were found once. The top ten constitute roughly 8.7% of the sample.

The clonotype was recovered from a man aged 25 to 45 in good health and CMV-seropositive. Sequenced: PBMCs. This chain joins TRBV28 to TRBJ1-2; TRBD1 agrees with 9 junctional bases. At the DNA level, the sequence is TGTGCCAGCAGTTTACTCACAGGGGGCAGCTATGGCTACACCTTC. Its amino acids are CASSLLTGGSYGYTF.